The next 24 T cell receptor beta chains were all read from a single sample in a study of cytomegalovirus exposure and HLA in healthy donors. Measured with immunoSEQ multiplex PCR; TCRdb has only the in-frame clones, and not every one. Here the sample spans hundreds of thousands of clones, more than 75% being singletons. The specimen was PBMCs. The receptor source for this set is a woman aged 18-29 years in good health and CMV-seronegative.

The CDR3 sequence is CASSRPGTYEQYF. As DNA, the CDR3 is TGTGCCAGCAGTCGCCCAGGAACCTACGAGCAGTACTTC. The rearrangement joins TRBV28 to TRBJ2-7; no clear D. Germline CDR1 and CDR2: MDHEN and SYDVKM. V dropped 5 bases and J dropped 2 bases, with 10 bases sitting between them. This CDR3 has 13 amino acids.

V usage is TRBV14 and J usage is TRBJ2-7; TRBD1 is a possible D gene (6 bases). Per the germline V gene, CDR1 is SGHDN and CDR2 is FVKESK. V was clipped by 4 bases and J by 3 bases, with 16 bases between them. There are 15 residues in the CDR3. The CDR3 DNA reads as TGTGCCAGCAGCCCGATCCGGGACACGAACTACGAGCAGTACTTC. Amino acid sequence: CASSPIRDTNYEQYF.

This clone appeared a single time. This sequence joins TRBV25-1 and TRBJ1-1, with D uncertain. This CDR3 spans 11 amino acids. The ends were cut back, 3 bases at V and 7 bases at J, with 6 bases in the middle. CDR1 is MGHDK, CDR2 SYGVNS, per germline. DNA of the CDR3: TGTGCCAGCAGTGACTTTGTTGAAGCTTTCTTT. Translation gives CASSDFVEAFF.

The chain employs TRBV7-2 and TRBJ2-5, with D perhaps matching TRBD2 (7 bases). This CDR3 spans 16 amino acids. The V and J ends lost 2 bases and 2 bases respectively, with 15 bases between them. Germline loops: CDR1 SGHTA, CDR2 FQGNSA. The CDR3 DNA sequence: TGTGCCAGCAGCTTAAAAGGGGGAGGGGGACAAGAGACCCAGTACTTC. Translating it yields CASSLKGGGGQETQYF. Combining the CDR3 with reference TRBV7-2 and TRBJ2-5 gives the whole variable domain GAGVSQSPSNKVTEKGKDVELRCDPISGHTALYWYRQSLGQGLEFLIYFQGNSAPDKSGLPSDRFSAERTGGSVSTLTIQRTQQEDSAVYLCASSLKGGGGQETQYFGPGTRLLVL.

The chain recombines TRBV7-6 with TRBJ1-3; no clear D gene. V lost 1 base and J lost 3, with 7 bases in between. The CDR3 has 14 amino acids. The germline V gene encodes CDR1 SGHVS and CDR2 FNYEAQ. The CDR3 DNA is TGTGCCAGCAGCTTAGTCCTCTTTGGAAACACCATATATTTT. Protein sequence: CASSLVLFGNTIYF.

This rearrangement joins TRBV29-1 to TRBJ2-5; D remains unclear. The CDR3 loop spans 13 amino acids. Per germline, CDR1 SQVTM and CDR2 ANQGSEA. Trimming took off 6 bases at V and 1 base at J, with 12 bases between the two ends. CDR3 coding DNA: TGCAGCGTGTCACCTAGATTCCAAGAGACCCAGTACTTC. It encodes CSVSPRFQETQYF. Full variable domain (missing parts from reference TRBV29-1 and TRBJ2-5): SAVISQKPSRDICQRGTSLTIQCQVDSQVTMMFWYRQQPGQSLTLIATANQGSEATYESGFVIDKFPISRPNLTFSTLTVSNMSPEDSSIYLCSVSPRFQETQYFGPGTRLLVL.

The chain links TRBV28 to TRBJ2-7; 10 bases are a match to TRBD2. J was trimmed by 3 bases and V by 10 bases; bases with no gene match: 12. Germline loops: CDR1 MDHEN, CDR2 SYDVKM. This CDR3 has 15 residues. The CDR3 sequence: CAIPLLAGAIYEQYF. The CDR3 nucleotides read TGTGCCATCCCCCTCCTAGCGGGAGCGATCTACGAGCAGTACTTC.

The rearrangement joins TRBV27 to TRBJ1-3, with 7 positions matching TRBD1. This CDR3 region has 14 residues. Germline CDR1 and CDR2: MNHEY and SMNVEV (reference sequence). V shed 4 bases, J shed 4 bases, and the junction held 4 bases outside the gene matches. Here the CDR3 reads CASSSTGSGNTIYF. The CDR3 bases are TGTGCCAGCAGTTCGACAGGGTCAGGAAACACCATATATTTT.

About this clone itself: A junction boundary mismatches the germline segment, possibly from a read error. The chain joins TRBV7-7 to TRBJ1-1; D may be TRBD1 (5 bases). CDR1 and CDR2 (germline): SSHAT, FNYEAQ (reference sequence). The CDR3 totals 13 residues. Here the CDR3 reads CASSPTGNTEAFF. CDR3 nucleotides: TGTGCTAGCAGCCCCACAGGGAACACTGAAGCTTTCTTT.

The CDR3 region is CASSQDNQAYEQYF. CDR3 nucleotides: TGCGCCAGCAGCCAAGATAACCAGGCCTACGAGCAGTACTTC. V is TRBV4-1 and J is TRBJ2-7, with D unresolved. V was pared by 0 bases and J by 2 bases, with 8 bases between. This CDR3 contains 14 residues. CDR1 is MGHRA and CDR2 is YSYEKL in the germline V gene.

The chain uses TRBV27 and TRBJ2-1; a possible D gene is TRBD1 (5 bases). The CDR3 covers 14 residues. Trimming left V 2 bases short and J 2 bases short, with 7 bases between. Germline lookup yields CDR1 MNHEY and CDR2 SMNVEV (reference sequence). DNA for the CDR3: TGTGCCAGCAGTTTAGGGGCAGCCTACAATGAGCAGTTCTTC. This sequence encodes CASSLGAAYNEQFF.

This chain connects TRBV6-5 to TRBJ2-1, with D unclear. CDR1 is MNHEY and CDR2 is SVGAGI in the germline V gene. The CDR3 runs 15 residues. V lost 2 bases to trimming and J lost 0 bases, with 8 bases between them. In DNA, the CDR3 is TGTGCCAGCAGTTACGGCCACGACTCCTACAATGAGCAGTTCTTC. Translation gives CASSYGHDSYNEQFF.

The chain joins TRBV9 to TRBJ1-1; the match to TRBD1 covers 7 bases. Germline V lookup: CDR1 SGDLS, CDR2 YYNGEE. V was pared by 3 bases and J by 3 bases, with 5 bases of the junction left unmatched. The CDR3 loop spans 14 amino acids. CDR3 in amino acids: CASSAGGWDTEAFF. The CDR3 bases are TGTGCCAGCAGCGCAGGGGGATGGGACACTGAAGCTTTCTTT.

This rearrangement joins TRBV6-5 to TRBJ1-2; 7 bases match TRBD1. The CDR3 length is 15 residues. Trimming at V came to 6 bases and at J to 0 bases, leaving 7 bases not matched to a gene. CDR1 is MNHEY and CDR2 is SVGAGI in the germline V gene. The CDR3 DNA reads as TGTGCCAGCAGCTCGACAGGGAAAACTAACTATGGCTACACCTTC. This encodes CASSSTGKTNYGYTF.

The chain has TRBV12-5 and TRBJ2-7; D is uncertain. Germline V gene lookup returns CDR1 LGHNT and CDR2 FRNRAP. V lost 3 bases to trimming and J lost 5 bases, with 8 bases between them. CDR3 length: 12 residues. This CDR3 reads CASGLGQDEQYF. CDR3 coding DNA: TGTGCTAGTGGTTTAGGTCAGGACGAGCAGTACTTC.

The genes are TRBV30 and TRBJ1-2; maybe TRBD1 (5 bases). The germline V and J ends were trimmed by 1 base and 4 bases, with 16 bases remaining between them. Germline CDR1 and CDR2: GTSNPN and SVGIG (reference sequence). This CDR3 is built from 15 residues. The CDR3 DNA follows: TGTGCCTGGAGTGCCGGGCAAGGGGCCAGCTATGGCTACACCTTC. Translating it yields CAWSAGQGASYGYTF.

The chain links TRBV30 to TRBJ2-5; 7 nucleotides line up with TRBD2. CDR1 and CDR2 (germline): GTSNPN, SVGIG (reference sequence). Trimming took 0 bases from V and 5 from J; bases not matched to a gene: 3. The length of the CDR3 is 13 residues. CDR3 amino acids: CAWSVGGVETQYF. CDR3 bases: TGTGCCTGGAGTGTGGGAGGGGTCGAGACCCAGTACTTC.

V is TRBV5-1 and J is TRBJ1-2; 7 bases are shared with TRBD1. The V gene's germline CDR1 is SGHRS and CDR2 YFSETQ. The CDR3 extends over 15 amino acids. J was trimmed by 3 bases and V by 0 bases; bases with no gene match: 5. The CDR3 here is CASSLGQGIDYGYTF. In DNA form, the CDR3 reads TGCGCCAGCAGCTTGGGACAGGGTATTGACTATGGCTACACCTTC.

The chain is built from TRBV7-3 and TRBJ2-5, with TRBD2 matching over 15 bases. With 5 bases clipped from V and 1 base from J, the junction kept 5 bases outside the gene matches. The CDR3 runs to 17 residues. From germline, CDR1 is SGHTA and CDR2 FQGTGA. CDR3 sequence (DNA): TGTGCCAGCAGCCTCGGGACTAGCGGGAGGATCCAAGAGACCCAGTACTTC. Translating gives CASSLGTSGRIQETQYF.

The gene calls are TRBV7-2 and TRBJ2-7; 7 nucleotides match TRBD2. The CDR3 covers 15 residues. The germline gives CDR1 SGHTA, CDR2 FQGNSA. The V segment lost 6 bases and the J segment 2 bases; nucleotides outside the gene matches: 10. The CDR3: CASRIRAGATYEQYF. Written as DNA, the CDR3 is TGTGCCAGCAGAATACGGGCGGGAGCCACCTACGAGCAGTACTTC.

The chain employs TRBV19 and TRBJ2-1, with D possibly TRBD1 on 7 matching bases. CDR1 and CDR2 from the germline V gene are LNHDA and SQIVND (reference sequence). This CDR3 has 16 amino acids. V was shortened by 6 bases and J by 0 bases, with 15 bases between the two germline ends. The DNA for the CDR3 is TGTGCCAGTAGGGGGGGCAGGGGGGTCTCCTACAATGAGCAGTTCTTC. Its protein is CASRGGRGVSYNEQFF.

The V gene is TRBV5-1, the J gene TRBJ1-3, with D hard to call. V was shortened by 4 bases and J by 3 bases, with 17 bases between the two germline ends. CDR1 and CDR2 from the germline V gene are SGHRS and YFSETQ. CDR3 length: 16 amino acids. The CDR3 DNA follows: TGCGCCAGCAGCCCAGCTCGGGGAGTAGATGGAAACACCATATATTTT. Encoded protein: CASSPARGVDGNTIYF. The full variable domain, completed using reference TRBV5-1 and TRBJ1-3, is KAGVTQTPRYLIKTRGQQVTLSCSPISGHRSVSWYQQTPGQGLQFLFEYFSETQRNKGNFPGRFSGRQFSNSRSEMNVSTLELGDSALYLCASSPARGVDGNTIYFGEGSWLTVV.

This clone was seen a handful of times. Relative to the germline gene, one junction end is altered; a read error may explain this. V and J are TRBV27 and TRBJ2-7; the match to TRBD2 covers 7 bases. Germline-derived CDR1 and CDR2 are MNHEY and SMNVEV (reference sequence). This CDR3 is built from 20 residues. This chain's CDR3 is CAISLSPPSLAEHVYDEQYF. CDR3 nucleotides: TGTGCCATCAGTCTATCTCCGCCGAGCCTAGCGGAACACGTCTATGACGAGCAGTACTTC.

The rearrangement joins TRBV7-5 to TRBJ2-7; TRBD1 is the table's D call and was not checked against the DNA. TRBV7-5 is reported as a pseudogene. The CDR3 loop spans 15 amino acids. CDR3 sequence: CVRIVNRDRSYEQYF. The CDR3 DNA is TGTGTCAGAATCGTAAACCGGGACAGGTCCTACGAGCAGTACTTC.